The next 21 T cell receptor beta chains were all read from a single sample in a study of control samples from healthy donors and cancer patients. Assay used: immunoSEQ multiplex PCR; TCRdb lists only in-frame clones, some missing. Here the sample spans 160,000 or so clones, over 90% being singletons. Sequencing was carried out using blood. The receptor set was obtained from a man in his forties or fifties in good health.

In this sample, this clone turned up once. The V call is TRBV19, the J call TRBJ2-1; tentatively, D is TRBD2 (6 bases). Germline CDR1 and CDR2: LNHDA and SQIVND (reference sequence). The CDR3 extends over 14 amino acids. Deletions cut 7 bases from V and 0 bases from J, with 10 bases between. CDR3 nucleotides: TGTGCCAGTACGCGGGGCAGCTCCTACAATGAGCAGTTCTTC. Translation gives CASTRGSSYNEQFF.

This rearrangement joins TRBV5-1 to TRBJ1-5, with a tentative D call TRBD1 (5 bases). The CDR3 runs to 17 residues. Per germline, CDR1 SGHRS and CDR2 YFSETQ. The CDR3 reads CSSLVDRSNTSNQPQHF. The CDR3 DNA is TGCTCGTCGCTTGTTGACAGATCAAACACTAGCAATCAGCCCCAGCATTTT. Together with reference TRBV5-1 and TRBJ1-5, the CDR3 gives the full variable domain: KAGVTQTPRYLIKTRGQQVTLSCSPISGHRSVSWYQQTPGQGLQFLFEYFSETQRNKGNFPGRFSGRQFSNSRSEMNVSTLELGDSALYLCSSLVDRSNTSNQPQHFGDGTRLSIL.

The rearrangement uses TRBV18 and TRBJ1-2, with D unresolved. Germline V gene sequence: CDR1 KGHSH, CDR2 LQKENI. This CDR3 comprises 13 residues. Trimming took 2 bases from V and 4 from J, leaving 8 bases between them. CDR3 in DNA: TGTGCCAGCTCACCAGGGTTTACCTATGGCTACACCTTC. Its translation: CASSPGFTYGYTF.

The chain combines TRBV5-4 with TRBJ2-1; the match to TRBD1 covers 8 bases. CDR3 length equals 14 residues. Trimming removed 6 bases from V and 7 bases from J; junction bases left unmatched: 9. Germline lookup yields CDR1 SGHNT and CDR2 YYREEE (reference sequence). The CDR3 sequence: CASTLKTGENEQFF. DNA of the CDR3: TGTGCCAGCACCCTTAAGACAGGGGAGAATGAGCAGTTCTTC.

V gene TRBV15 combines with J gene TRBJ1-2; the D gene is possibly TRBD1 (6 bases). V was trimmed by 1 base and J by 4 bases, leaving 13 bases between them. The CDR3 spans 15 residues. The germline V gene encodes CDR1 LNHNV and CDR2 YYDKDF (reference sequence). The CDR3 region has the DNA TGTGCCACCAGCAGAGGGACAGCGGCGACCTATGGCTACACCTTC. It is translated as CATSRGTAATYGYTF.

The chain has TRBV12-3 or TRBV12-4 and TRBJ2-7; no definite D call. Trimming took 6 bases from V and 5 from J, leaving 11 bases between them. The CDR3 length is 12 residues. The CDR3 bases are TGTGCCAGCAGCCCTGGGGAAAACGAGCAGTACTTC. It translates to CASSPGENEQYF.

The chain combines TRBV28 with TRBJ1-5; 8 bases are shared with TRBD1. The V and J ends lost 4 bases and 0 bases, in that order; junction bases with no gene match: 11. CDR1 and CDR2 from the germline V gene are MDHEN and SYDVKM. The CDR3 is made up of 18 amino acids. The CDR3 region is CASSSPGQEDYSNQPQHF. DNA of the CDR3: TGTGCCAGCAGTTCTCCGGGACAGGAGGACTATAGCAATCAGCCCCAGCATTTT.

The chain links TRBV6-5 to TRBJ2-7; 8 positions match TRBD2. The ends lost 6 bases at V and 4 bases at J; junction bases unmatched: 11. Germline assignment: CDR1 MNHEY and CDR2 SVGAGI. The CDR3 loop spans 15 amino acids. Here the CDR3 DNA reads TGTGCCAGCAGCGAGTGGTCCAGCGGGAGTTACGAGCAGTACTTC. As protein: CASSEWSSGSYEQYF.

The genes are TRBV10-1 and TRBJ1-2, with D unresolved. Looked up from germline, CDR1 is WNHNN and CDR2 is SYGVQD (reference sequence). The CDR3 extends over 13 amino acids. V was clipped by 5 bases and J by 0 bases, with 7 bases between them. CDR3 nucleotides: TGCGCCAGCAGTAACAATCCTAACTATGGCTACACCTTC. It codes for CASSNNPNYGYTF.

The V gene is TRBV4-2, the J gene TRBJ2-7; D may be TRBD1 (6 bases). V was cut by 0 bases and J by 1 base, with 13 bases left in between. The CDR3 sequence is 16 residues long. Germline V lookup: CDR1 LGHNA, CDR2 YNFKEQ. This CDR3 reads CASSQDGGDKSYEQYF. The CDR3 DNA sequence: TGTGCCAGCAGCCAAGATGGGGGCGACAAGTCCTACGAGCAGTACTTC.

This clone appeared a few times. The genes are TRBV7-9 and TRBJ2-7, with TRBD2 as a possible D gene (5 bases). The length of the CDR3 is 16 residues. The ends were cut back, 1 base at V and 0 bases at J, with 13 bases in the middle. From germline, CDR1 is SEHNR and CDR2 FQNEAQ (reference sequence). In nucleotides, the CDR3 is TGTGCCAGCAGCTTAGGCTCCGGGGTCCGCTCCTACGAGCAGTACTTC. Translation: CASSLGSGVRSYEQYF.

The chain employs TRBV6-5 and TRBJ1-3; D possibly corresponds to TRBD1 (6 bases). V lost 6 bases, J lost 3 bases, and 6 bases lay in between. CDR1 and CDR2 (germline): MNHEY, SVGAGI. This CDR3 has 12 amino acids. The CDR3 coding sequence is TGTGCCAGCAGGGACAGTGGAAACACCATATATTTT. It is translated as CASRDSGNTIYF.

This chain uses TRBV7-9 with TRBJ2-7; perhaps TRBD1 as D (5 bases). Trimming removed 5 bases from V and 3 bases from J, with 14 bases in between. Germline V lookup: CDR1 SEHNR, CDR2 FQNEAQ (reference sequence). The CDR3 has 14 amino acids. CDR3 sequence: CASSLSGRGYEQYF. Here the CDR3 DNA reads TGTGCCAGCAGCCTATCCGGAAGGGGCTACGAGCAGTACTTC.

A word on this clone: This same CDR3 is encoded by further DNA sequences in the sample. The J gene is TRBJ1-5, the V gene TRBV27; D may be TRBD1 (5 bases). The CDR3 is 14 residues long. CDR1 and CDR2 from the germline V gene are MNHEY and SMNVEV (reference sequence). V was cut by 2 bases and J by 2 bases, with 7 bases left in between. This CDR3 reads CASSLGGGNQPQHF. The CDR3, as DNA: TGTGCCAGCAGTTTAGGGGGAGGCAATCAGCCCCAGCATTTT.

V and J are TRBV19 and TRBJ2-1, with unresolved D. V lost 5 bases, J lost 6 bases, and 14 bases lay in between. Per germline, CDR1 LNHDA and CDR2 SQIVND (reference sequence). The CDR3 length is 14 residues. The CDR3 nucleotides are TGTGCCAGTAGTCCCGTAGACCTTGGCAATGAGCAGTTCTTC. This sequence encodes CASSPVDLGNEQFF.

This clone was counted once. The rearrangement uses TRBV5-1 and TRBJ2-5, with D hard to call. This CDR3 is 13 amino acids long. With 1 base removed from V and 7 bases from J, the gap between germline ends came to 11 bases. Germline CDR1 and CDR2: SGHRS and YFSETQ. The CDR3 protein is CASSLTGHATQYF. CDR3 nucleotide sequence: TGCGCCAGCAGCTTGACTGGGCATGCGACCCAGTACTTC. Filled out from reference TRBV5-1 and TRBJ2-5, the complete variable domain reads KAGVTQTPRYLIKTRGQQVTLSCSPISGHRSVSWYQQTPGQGLQFLFEYFSETQRNKGNFPGRFSGRQFSNSRSEMNVSTLELGDSALYLCASSLTGHATQYFGPGTRLLVL.

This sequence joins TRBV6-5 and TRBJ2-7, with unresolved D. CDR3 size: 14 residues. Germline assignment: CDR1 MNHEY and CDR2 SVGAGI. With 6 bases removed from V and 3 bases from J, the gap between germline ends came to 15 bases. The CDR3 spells CASRLESALYEQYF. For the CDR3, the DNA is TGTGCCAGCAGACTCGAGAGCGCCCTCTACGAGCAGTACTTC.

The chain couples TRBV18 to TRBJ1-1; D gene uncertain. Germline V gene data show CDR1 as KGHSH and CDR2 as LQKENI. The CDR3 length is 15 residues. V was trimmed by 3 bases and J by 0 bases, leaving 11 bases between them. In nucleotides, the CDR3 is TGTGCCAGCTCACCCCCCCAGGCAATGAACACTGAAGCTTTCTTT. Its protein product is CASSPPQAMNTEAFF.

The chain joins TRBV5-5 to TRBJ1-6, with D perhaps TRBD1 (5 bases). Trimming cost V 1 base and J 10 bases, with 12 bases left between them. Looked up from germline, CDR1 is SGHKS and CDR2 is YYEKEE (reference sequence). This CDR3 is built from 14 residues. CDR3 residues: CASSLFQGGSPLHF. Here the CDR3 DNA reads TGTGCCAGCAGCTTGTTTCAGGGAGGCTCACCCCTCCACTTT.

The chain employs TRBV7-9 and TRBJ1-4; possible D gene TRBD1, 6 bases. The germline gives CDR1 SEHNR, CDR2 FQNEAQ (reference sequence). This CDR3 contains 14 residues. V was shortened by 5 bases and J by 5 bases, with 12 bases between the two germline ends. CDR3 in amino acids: CASSPEQGNEKLFF. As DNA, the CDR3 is TGTGCCAGCAGCCCAGAACAGGGAAATGAAAAACTGTTTTTT. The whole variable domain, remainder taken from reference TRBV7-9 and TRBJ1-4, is DTGVSQNPRHKITKRGQNVTFRCDPISEHNRLYWYRQTLGQGPEFLTYFQNEAQLEKSRLLSDRFSAERPKGSFSTLEIQRTEQGDSAMYLCASSPEQGNEKLFFGSGTQLSVL.

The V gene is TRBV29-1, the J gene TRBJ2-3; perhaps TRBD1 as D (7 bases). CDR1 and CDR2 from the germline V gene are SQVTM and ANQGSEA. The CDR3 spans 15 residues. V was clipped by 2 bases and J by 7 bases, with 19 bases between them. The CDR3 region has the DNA TGCAGCGTTGAAAGGGCAGGGGGGACCCCTAATACGCAGTATTTT. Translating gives CSVERAGGTPNTQYF.